Each of the 3 T cell receptor beta chains below was sequenced from the same sample in a study of monozygotic twins with inflammatory bowel disease. TCRdb reprocessed the 5' RACE reads; each CDR3 protein has one entry and no DNA is given. Found here are approximately 160,000 distinct CDR3 sequences; the top ten clones hold 2.8%. Sequenced: blood. Every receptor here comes from a human donor with ulcerative colitis or Crohn's disease, or a healthy co-twin of an affected twin (not recorded which).

V usage is TRBV5-1 and J usage is TRBJ2-7; with no DNA, the TCRdb D assignment of TRBD2 cannot be verified. CDR3 length: 13 amino acids. In germline, CDR1 is SGHRS, CDR2 YFSETQ. CDR3 in amino acids: CASKAGGADEQYF.

V usage is TRBV5-6 and J usage is TRBJ2-1; the D gene TCRdb calls, TRBD1, cannot be checked with no DNA. Germline V lookup: CDR1 SGHDT, CDR2 YYEEEE. CDR3 length: 15 amino acids. This CDR3 is CASSLVGQTNNEQFF.

The chain has TRBV9 and TRBJ2-2; the D gene TCRdb calls, TRBD1, cannot be checked with no DNA. The CDR3 sequence is 12 residues long. In germline, CDR1 is SGDLS, CDR2 YYNGEE. CDR3 loop: CASGIRELELFF.